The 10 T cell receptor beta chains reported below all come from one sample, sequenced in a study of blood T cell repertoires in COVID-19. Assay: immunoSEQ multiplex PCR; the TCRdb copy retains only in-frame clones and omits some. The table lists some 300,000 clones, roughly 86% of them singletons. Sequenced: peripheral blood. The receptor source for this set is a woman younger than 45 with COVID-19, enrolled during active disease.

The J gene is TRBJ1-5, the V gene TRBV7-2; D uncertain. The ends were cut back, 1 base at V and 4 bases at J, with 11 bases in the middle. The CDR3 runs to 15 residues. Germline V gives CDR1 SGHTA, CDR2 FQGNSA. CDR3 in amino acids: CASSLGGGGNQPQHF. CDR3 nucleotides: TGTGCCAGCAGCTTAGGGGGAGGTGGGAATCAGCCCCAGCATTTT.

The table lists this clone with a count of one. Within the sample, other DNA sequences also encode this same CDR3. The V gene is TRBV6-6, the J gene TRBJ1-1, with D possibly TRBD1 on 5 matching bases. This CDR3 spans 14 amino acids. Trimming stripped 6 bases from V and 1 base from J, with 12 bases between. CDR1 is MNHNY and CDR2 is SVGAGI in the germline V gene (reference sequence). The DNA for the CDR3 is TGTGCCAGCAGGGATCGGGGGGGGAACACTGAAGCTTTCTTT. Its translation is CASRDRGGNTEAFF.

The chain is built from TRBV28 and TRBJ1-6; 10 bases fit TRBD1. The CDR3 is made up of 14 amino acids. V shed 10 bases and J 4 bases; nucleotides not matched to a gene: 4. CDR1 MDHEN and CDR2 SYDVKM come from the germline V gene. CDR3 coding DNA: TGTGCCACCGCGGACAGGGGGTATAATTCACCCCTCCACTTT. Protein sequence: CATADRGYNSPLHF.

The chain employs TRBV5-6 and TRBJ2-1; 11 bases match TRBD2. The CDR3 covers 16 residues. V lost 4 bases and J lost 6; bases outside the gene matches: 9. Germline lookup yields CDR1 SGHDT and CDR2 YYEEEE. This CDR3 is CASSPDGTSGGNEQFF. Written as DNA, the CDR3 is TGTGCCAGCAGCCCCGACGGAACTAGCGGGGGCAATGAGCAGTTCTTC.

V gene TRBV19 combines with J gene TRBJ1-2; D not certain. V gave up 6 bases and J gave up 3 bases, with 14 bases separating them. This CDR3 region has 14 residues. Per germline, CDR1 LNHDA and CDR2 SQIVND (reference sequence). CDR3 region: CASRAAEYYYGYTF. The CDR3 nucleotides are TGTGCCAGTAGAGCAGCGGAGTATTACTATGGCTACACCTTC.

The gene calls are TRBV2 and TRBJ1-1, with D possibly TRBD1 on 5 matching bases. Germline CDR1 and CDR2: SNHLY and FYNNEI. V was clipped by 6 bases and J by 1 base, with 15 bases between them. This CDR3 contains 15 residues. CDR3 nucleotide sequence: TGTGCCAGCAGAGTTAACAATGACAGGAACACTGAAGCTTTCTTT. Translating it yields CASRVNNDRNTEAFF. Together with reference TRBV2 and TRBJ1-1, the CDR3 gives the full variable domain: EPEVTQTPSHQVTQMGQEVILRCVPISNHLYFYWYRQILGQKVEFLVSFYNNEISEKSEIFDDQFSVERPDGSNFTLKIRSTKLEDSAMYFCASRVNNDRNTEAFFGQGTRLTVV.

CDR3 nucleotide sequence: TGTGCCAGCAACCTACAGGGTCGGCAGCCCCAGCATTTT. Translation gives CASNLQGRQPQHF. This rearrangement joins TRBV2 to TRBJ1-5, with D possibly TRBD1 on 6 matching bases. Trimming took 7 bases from V and 7 from J, leaving 14 bases between them. CDR3 length: 13 amino acids. The V gene's germline CDR1 is SNHLY and CDR2 FYNNEI.

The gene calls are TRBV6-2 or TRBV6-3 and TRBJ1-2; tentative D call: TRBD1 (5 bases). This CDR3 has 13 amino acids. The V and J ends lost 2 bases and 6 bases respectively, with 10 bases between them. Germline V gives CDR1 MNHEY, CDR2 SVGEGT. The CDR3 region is CASSYIGGDGYTF. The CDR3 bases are TGTGCCAGCAGTTACATCGGGGGAGATGGCTACACCTTC.

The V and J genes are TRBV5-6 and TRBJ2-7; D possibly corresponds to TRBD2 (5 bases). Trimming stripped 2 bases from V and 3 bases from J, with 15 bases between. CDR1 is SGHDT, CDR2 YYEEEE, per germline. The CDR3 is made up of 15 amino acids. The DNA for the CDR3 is TGTGCCAGCAGCTTTAGCGAAGCGGCTCTCTACGAGCAGTACTTC. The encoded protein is CASSFSEAALYEQYF. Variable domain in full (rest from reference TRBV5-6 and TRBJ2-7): DAGVTQSPTHLIKTRGQQVTLRCSPKSGHDTVSWYQQALGQGPQFIFQYYEEEERQRGNFPDRFSGHQFPNYSSELNVNALLLGDSALYLCASSFSEAALYEQYFGPGTRLTVT.

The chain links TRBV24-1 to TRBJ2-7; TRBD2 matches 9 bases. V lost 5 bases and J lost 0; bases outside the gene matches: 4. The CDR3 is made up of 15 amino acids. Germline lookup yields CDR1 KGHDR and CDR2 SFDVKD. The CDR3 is CATSAASGDSYEQYF. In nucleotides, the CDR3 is TGTGCCACCAGTGCGGCTAGCGGGGACTCCTACGAGCAGTACTTC.